This T cell receptor beta chain was sequenced during a study of identical twins. CDR1 is MNHNS, CDR2 SASEGT, per germline. Trimming took off 6 bases at V and 6 bases at J, with 16 bases between the two ends. The CDR3 runs to 14 residues. The sample holds a few counts of this clonotype. MiXCR, run by TCRdb on the 5' RACE reads, gives a single entry per CDR3 protein. In the table there are 550,000 to 700,000 distinct CDR3 sequences, less than 25% of which are singletons. These same data were also listed under a study on T cells expressing NK-cell markers.

The clonotype comes from a woman younger than 35 in good health. This chain uses TRBV6-1 with TRBJ2-3; TRBD2 is a possible D gene (6 bases). Material for sequencing was PBMCs. For the CDR3, the DNA is TGTGCCAGCAGGGCGCGGGGAGAGGGGGATACGCAGTATTTT. This gives the protein CASRARGEGDTQYF.